These 16 T cell receptor beta chains originate from one sample sequenced in a study of CD8+ T cells in alopecia areata. For about five patients taking part in the biomarker study, CD4+ cells were further sorted into CD25+CD127- cells. RNA extraction and reverse transcription yielded cDNA as sequencing template. Clones were sequenced by immunoSEQ multiplex PCR, and TCRdb holds only the in-frame ones, with some missing. Of 35,000 to 45,000 clones detected, around 57% appear once; the ten largest clones hold over 1.5%. Sequencing was carried out using CD4+ Tregs sorted from blood. These receptors were taken from a human donor with alopecia areata.

Only a few counts were recorded for this clone. The chain carries TRBV29-1 and TRBJ2-1, with D possibly matching TRBD2 (6 bases). The CDR3 length is 13 residues. With 4 bases removed from V and 0 bases from J, the gap between germline ends came to 7 bases. CDR1 and CDR2 from the germline V gene are SQVTM and ANQGSEA. CDR3 in amino acids: CSVAGSSYNEQFF. The CDR3 bases are TGCAGCGTTGCCGGGAGCTCCTACAATGAGCAGTTCTTC.

The V call is TRBV29-1, the J call TRBJ1-5, with D hard to call. The CDR3 sequence is 12 residues long. Germline V gives CDR1 SQVTM, CDR2 ANQGSEA. V was clipped by 4 bases and J by 7 bases, with 11 bases between them. The chain's CDR3 is CSVAEGGQPQHF. The CDR3 DNA sequence: TGCAGCGTTGCGGAGGGTGGGCAGCCCCAGCATTTT.

This clone came up a few times. The CDR3 region has the DNA TGCGCCAGCAGAAGCCGAGGACAGGGGGAAGAGACCCAGTACTTC. It codes for CASRSRGQGEETQYF. The rearrangement joins TRBV5-1 to TRBJ2-5; TRBD1 aligns across 10 bases. The CDR3 covers 15 residues. CDR1 and CDR2 from the germline V gene are SGHRS and YFSETQ. Trimming cost V 5 bases and J 3 bases; bases outside gene matches: 7.

The chain carries TRBV28 and TRBJ2-5, with 10 bases matching TRBD2. The J call may be incorrect, as the DNA end agrees better with TRBJ2-7. Germline values: CDR1 MDHEN, CDR2 SYDVKM. The CDR3 has 15 amino acids. CDR3 region: CASALGLAGVYEQYF. The DNA of the CDR3 is TGTGCCAGCGCTTTAGGTCTAGCGGGAGTCTACGAGCAGTACTTC.

This sequence joins TRBV28 and TRBJ2-7; D not certain. V lost 7 bases and J 4 bases, leaving 11 bases between the germline ends. Germline values: CDR1 MDHEN, CDR2 SYDVKM. CDR3 length equals 12 residues. DNA for the CDR3: TGTGCCAGCACTTCCGGGCCTTACGAGCAGTACTTC. Translation gives CASTSGPYEQYF.

This clone was recorded a few times. The V and J genes are TRBV28 and TRBJ1-2; 7 positions match TRBD1. Trimming cost V 8 bases and J 4 bases; bases outside gene matches: 4. The CDR3 is 12 amino acids. Germline CDR1 and CDR2: MDHEN and SYDVKM. The CDR3 loop is CASQGEGYGYTF. The DNA for the CDR3 is TGTGCCAGCCAGGGGGAAGGCTATGGCTACACCTTC.

There are a few counts of this clone. This chain connects TRBV7-2 to TRBJ2-1; 7 bases fit TRBD2. Germline V gene lookup returns CDR1 SGHTA and CDR2 FQGNSA. V lost 3 bases and J lost 4; bases outside the gene matches: 6. This CDR3 comprises 15 residues. The CDR3 sequence is CASSFQRGGYNEQFF. DNA for the CDR3: TGTGCCAGCAGCTTTCAGCGGGGAGGGTACAATGAGCAGTTCTTC.

The CDR3 reads CASSLKTGTSQFF. CDR3 DNA: TGTGCCAGCAGCCTGAAGACCGGGACTAGCCAGTTCTTC. The chain joins TRBV7-2 to TRBJ2-1; 9 bases are shared with TRBD2. V was pared by 5 bases and J by 13 bases, with 9 bases of the junction left unmatched. From germline, CDR1 is SGHTA and CDR2 FQGNSA. CDR3 length: 13 residues.

This clone occurred a few times. This chain links TRBV2 with TRBJ1-2; 11 nucleotides line up with TRBD1. The J segment lost 4 bases and the V segment lost 5 bases, leaving 6 bases of the junction unmatched. The germline CDR1 and CDR2 sequences are SNHLY and FYNNEI. CDR3 size: 15 residues. CDR3 sequence reads: CASSIGQGAGYGYTF. The CDR3 region has the DNA TGTGCCAGCAGTATAGGACAGGGGGCCGGCTATGGCTACACCTTC.

This chain links TRBV5-1 with TRBJ2-2; perhaps TRBD2 as D (6 bases). The V gene's germline CDR1 is SGHRS and CDR2 YFSETQ. V lost 3 bases and J 4 bases, leaving 10 bases between the germline ends. This CDR3 is 14 amino acids long. The CDR3, as DNA: TGCGCCAGCAGCTCTGGGGGGAGCACCGGGGAGCTGTTTTTT. Translated: CASSSGGSTGELFF.

The rearrangement joins TRBV7-3 to TRBJ2-3; D is possibly TRBD2 (5 bases). V was clipped by 2 bases and J by 1 base, with 16 bases between them. Looked up from germline, CDR1 is SGHTA and CDR2 is FQGTGA. The CDR3 is 17 residues long. The CDR3 protein is CASSLGVSGFGTDTQYF. The CDR3 region has the DNA TGTGCCAGCAGCTTAGGAGTCAGCGGTTTCGGCACAGATACGCAGTATTTT.

This clone has only a few counts. This chain uses TRBV5-1 with TRBJ2-7; 7 positions agree with TRBD2. This CDR3 is 15 amino acids long. J gave up 5 bases and V 0 bases, and 8 bases lay outside the gene matches. CDR1 and CDR2 (germline): SGHRS, YFSETQ. In DNA form, the CDR3 reads TGCGCCAGCAGCTTGGCTTCTAGCGGTACCCACGAGCAGTACTTC. Translated, it gives CASSLASSGTHEQYF. Supplemented by reference TRBV5-1 and TRBJ2-7, the full variable domain reads KAGVTQTPRYLIKTRGQQVTLSCSPISGHRSVSWYQQTPGQGLQFLFEYFSETQRNKGNFPGRFSGRQFSNSRSEMNVSTLELGDSALYLCASSLASSGTHEQYFGPGTRLTVT.

This chain uses TRBV7-9 with TRBJ2-7; D perhaps matches TRBD1 (6 bases). Per the germline V gene, CDR1 is SEHNR and CDR2 is FQNEAQ (reference sequence). With 0 bases removed from V and 3 bases from J, the gap between germline ends came to 12 bases. The CDR3 covers 15 residues. CDR3 sequence (DNA): TGTGCCAGCAGCTTAGCGCCCGGGACACTCTACGAGCAGTACTTC. This encodes CASSLAPGTLYEQYF.

V gene TRBV27 combines with J gene TRBJ2-1; either TRBD1 or TRBD2 may supply D (7 bases each). This CDR3 is 13 amino acids long. Trimming cost V 7 bases and J 7 bases, with 14 bases left between them. Per the germline V gene, CDR1 is MNHEY and CDR2 is SMNVEV (reference sequence). The CDR3 region is CASNTGEGNEQFF. Here the CDR3 DNA reads TGTGCCAGCAATACAGGGGAGGGGAATGAGCAGTTCTTC.

The chain has TRBV20-1 and TRBJ1-2; D is ambiguous. CDR3 size: 11 residues. Germline loops: CDR1 DFQATT, CDR2 SNEGSKA (reference sequence). V was clipped by 5 bases and J by 1 base, with 5 bases between them. CDR3 sequence reads: CSASLNYGYTF. Written as DNA, the CDR3 is TGCAGTGCTTCACTTAACTATGGCTACACCTTC.

The chain joins TRBV18 to TRBJ1-1; 8 bases fit TRBD1. CDR3 size: 14 residues. With 7 bases clipped from V and 4 bases from J, the junction kept 8 bases outside the gene matches. CDR1 KGHSH and CDR2 LQKENI come from the germline V gene. CDR3 sequence (DNA): TGTGCCAGCTTGCCCGGGACAGGTGCCACTGAAGCTTTCTTT. Translating gives CASLPGTGATEAFF.